This entry lists 7 T cell receptor beta chains sequenced from one sample in a study of T cell responses to AZD1222 COVID-19 vaccine (dated by TCRdb to about 2021). The sample's time point label is to be understood as: about 28 days (+/-7) after the second vaccine dose. Library creation used the immunoSEQ multiplex PCR assay. Imported from immuneACCESS, the table was reduced by TCRdb to in-frame sequences with V and J called. These copies leave out some clones; in studies compared against another copy, an unresolved V gene accounts for under half, and the cause of the remainder is not known. For this sample the table gives about 60,000 clones, of which roughly 80% were detected only once. Around 3.5% of the sample is in the top ten clones. Sequences were derived from peripheral blood, sampled 28 days after the second AZD1222 dose. Receptor source: an adult who received the AZD1222 COVID-19 vaccine.

The chain is built from TRBV10-1 and TRBJ1-3, with D tentatively TRBD1 (6 bases). The V end was cut by 4 bases, the J end by 1 base, with 20 bases between. The CDR3 loop spans 18 amino acids. Germline values: CDR1 WNHNN, CDR2 SYGVQD (reference sequence). CDR3: CASSGTDSHLLSGNTIYF. In DNA form, the CDR3 reads TGCGCCAGCAGTGGGACGGACAGTCATCTCCTTTCTGGAAACACCATATATTTT.

The chain joins TRBV7-6 to TRBJ1-6; 7 bases fit TRBD1. CDR1 and CDR2 (germline): SGHVS, FNYEAQ. V gave up 2 bases and J gave up 6 bases; unmatched junction bases: 4. The CDR3 covers 15 residues. The CDR3 loop is CASSLRQGGNSPLHF. The CDR3, as DNA: TGTGCCAGCAGCTTAAGACAGGGCGGTAATTCACCCCTCCACTTT. The full variable domain, with the rest looked up from reference TRBV7-6 and TRBJ1-6, is GAGVSQSPRYKVTKRGQDVALRCDPISGHVSLYWYRQALGQGPEFLTYFNYEAQQDKSGLPNDRFSAERPEGSISTLTIQRTEQRDSAMYRCASSLRQGGNSPLHFGNGTRLTVT.

The chain has TRBV4-2 and TRBJ2-7; TRBD2 matches 9 bases. V trimming: 3 bases; J trimming: 4 bases; junction bases outside the gene matches: 10. Per germline, CDR1 LGHNA and CDR2 YNFKEQ. The length of the CDR3 is 16 residues. CDR3 coding DNA: TGTGCCAGCAGCCAGGCTAGCGGGGCGAATTGGTACGAGCAGTACTTC. It is translated as CASSQASGANWYEQYF.

The chain couples TRBV7-2 to TRBJ2-7; D is possibly TRBD1 (6 bases). The CDR3 extends over 12 amino acids. Trimming took off 4 bases at V and 7 bases at J, with 11 bases between the two ends. Germline assignment: CDR1 SGHTA and CDR2 FQGNSA. The CDR3 spells CASSWAQGEQYF. CDR3 bases: TGTGCCAGCAGCTGGGCGCAGGGGGAGCAGTACTTC.

This chain uses TRBV6-5 with TRBJ2-1; the D gene is possibly TRBD1 (5 bases). There are 14 residues in the CDR3. The ends were cut back, 4 bases at V and 0 bases at J, with 7 bases in the middle. Looked up from germline, CDR1 is MNHEY and CDR2 is SVGAGI. DNA of the CDR3: TGTGCCAGCAGTTCCCAGGGCTCCTACAATGAGCAGTTCTTC. It encodes CASSSQGSYNEQFF.

This chain connects TRBV27 to TRBJ1-2; possible D gene TRBD1, 5 bases. CDR3 size: 16 residues. V was shortened by 3 bases and J by 0 bases, with 14 bases between the two germline ends. The germline gives CDR1 MNHEY, CDR2 SMNVEV (reference sequence). CDR3 nucleotide sequence: TGTGCCAGCAGTTTCGGTAGGGGACTTTCTAACTATGGCTACACCTTC. It specifies CASSFGRGLSNYGYTF.

The chain employs TRBV11-1 and TRBJ1-1, with a possible D match to TRBD1 (5 bases). Trimming removed 6 bases from V and 5 bases from J, with 16 bases in between. This CDR3 has 14 residues. Germline lookup yields CDR1 SGHAT and CDR2 FQDESV (reference sequence). The CDR3 sequence is CASRQSLGGTEAFF. CDR3 nucleotides: TGTGCCAGCAGGCAGAGCCTGGGGGGAACTGAAGCTTTCTTT.